The 5 T cell receptor beta chains below all came from one sample that was sequenced in a study of blood T cell repertoires in COVID-19. Some clones are missing from TCRdb's copy, which holds only in-frame ones; the method was immunoSEQ multiplex PCR. The sample lists 200,000 to 250,000 clones, 65% to 85% occurring once. Sequencing input: peripheral blood. The origin of the receptors is a woman aged 25 to 39 with COVID-19, enrolled during active disease.

This chain links TRBV5-6 with TRBJ1-1, with 8 bases that match TRBD1. Germline CDR1 reads SGHDT; CDR2 reads YYEEEE. The CDR3 covers 13 residues. Unmatched junction bases numbered 5, after V lost 3 bases and J lost 7 bases. For the CDR3, the DNA is TGTGCCAGCAGCTGGGGACAGGCCTTTGAAGCTTTCTTT. It specifies CASSWGQAFEAFF.

This clone showed up just a few times. The rearrangement links TRBV4-1 to TRBJ1-6; D ambiguous. V dropped 5 bases and J dropped 7 bases, with 18 bases sitting between them. The CDR3 is made up of 16 amino acids. Per germline, CDR1 MGHRA and CDR2 YSYEKL. CDR3 loop: CASSLRTSSGNSPLHF. In DNA form, the CDR3 reads TGCGCCAGCAGCTTAAGGACCTCCTCGGGGAATTCACCCCTCCACTTT.

The rearrangement links TRBV18 to TRBJ1-2; D remains ambiguous. V was clipped by 6 bases and J by 0 bases, with 8 bases between them. This CDR3 contains 13 residues. The germline V gene has CDR1 KGHSH and CDR2 LQKENI. DNA for the CDR3: TGTGCCAGCTCGGAGGATACTAACTATGGCTACACCTTC. Its protein product is CASSEDTNYGYTF.

The chain has TRBV28 and TRBJ1-2, with TRBD1 matching 7 bases. CDR1 is MDHEN and CDR2 is SYDVKM in the germline V gene. The CDR3 has 16 residues. V lost 5 bases to trimming and J lost 5 bases; unmatched junction nucleotides: 14. CDR3 amino acids: CASSATGKGGFYGYTF. The CDR3, as DNA: TGTGCCAGCAGTGCGACAGGGAAAGGGGGTTTTTATGGCTACACCTTC.

This clone was seen many times. The rearrangement uses TRBV4-1 and TRBJ2-1; no definite D call. Germline assignment: CDR1 MGHRA and CDR2 YSYEKL. This CDR3 contains 11 residues. Trimming removed 1 base from V and 8 bases from J, with 3 bases in between. The CDR3 reads CASSQAYEQFF. The CDR3 nucleotides read TGCGCCAGCAGCCAAGCGTATGAGCAGTTCTTC.